This TCR beta chain originates from a study of T cell repertoires in cytomegalovirus infection. As for the study in general: The public TCR beta signatures pointed to both CMV infection and matching HLA type.

This clonotype was seen ten or more times. The CDR3 totals 13 residues. CDR1 is SGHTA, CDR2 FQGTGA, per germline. V lost 3 bases and J 6 bases, leaving 11 bases between the germline ends. One entry per CDR3 protein results from TCRdb running MiXCR on the reads. The profile shows 200,000 to 300,000 distinct CDR3 sequences, approximately 14% of them singletons. The sample comprised PBMCs. The chain links TRBV7-3 to TRBJ1-1, with D unclear. The clonotype was recovered from a human donor in good health (CMV status not recorded). Some clones in this sample may be carry-over from other donors' samples. The CDR3 DNA reads as TGTGCCAGCAGCTTCTTAGGACGGTCTGAAGCTTTCTTT. As protein: CASSFLGRSEAFF.